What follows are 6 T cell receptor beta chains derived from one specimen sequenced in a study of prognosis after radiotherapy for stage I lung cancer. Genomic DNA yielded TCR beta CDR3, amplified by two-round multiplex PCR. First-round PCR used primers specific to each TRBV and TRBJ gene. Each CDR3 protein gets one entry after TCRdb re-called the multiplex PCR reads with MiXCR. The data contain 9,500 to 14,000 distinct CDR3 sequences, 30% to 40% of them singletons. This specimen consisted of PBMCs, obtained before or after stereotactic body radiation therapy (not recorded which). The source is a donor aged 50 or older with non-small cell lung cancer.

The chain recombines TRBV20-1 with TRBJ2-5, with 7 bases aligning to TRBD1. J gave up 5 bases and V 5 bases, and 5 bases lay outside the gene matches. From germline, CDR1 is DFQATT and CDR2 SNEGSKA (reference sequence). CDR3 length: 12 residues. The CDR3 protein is CSAYRGMETQYF. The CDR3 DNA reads TGCAGTGCTTACAGGGGTATGGAGACCCAGTACTTC.

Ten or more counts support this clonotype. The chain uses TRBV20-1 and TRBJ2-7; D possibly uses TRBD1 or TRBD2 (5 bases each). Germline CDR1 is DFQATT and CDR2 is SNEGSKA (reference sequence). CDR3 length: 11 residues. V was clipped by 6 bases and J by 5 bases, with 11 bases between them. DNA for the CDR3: TGCAGTGCCCCGCGAGGGGACGAGCAGTACTTC. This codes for CSAPRGDEQYF.

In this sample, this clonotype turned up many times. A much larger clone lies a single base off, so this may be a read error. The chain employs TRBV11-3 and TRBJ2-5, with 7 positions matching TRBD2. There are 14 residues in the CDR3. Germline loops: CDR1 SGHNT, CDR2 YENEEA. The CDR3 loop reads CASSLLTSQGTQYF. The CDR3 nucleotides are TGTGCCAGCAGCTTACTGACTAGCCAAGGGACCCAGTACTTC. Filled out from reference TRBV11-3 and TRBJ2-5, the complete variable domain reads EAGVVQSPRYKIIEKKQPVAFWCNPISGHNTLYWYLQNLGQGPELLIRYENEEAVDDSQLPKDRFSAERLKGVDSTLKIQPAELGDSAVYLCASSLLTSQGTQYFGPGTRLLVL.

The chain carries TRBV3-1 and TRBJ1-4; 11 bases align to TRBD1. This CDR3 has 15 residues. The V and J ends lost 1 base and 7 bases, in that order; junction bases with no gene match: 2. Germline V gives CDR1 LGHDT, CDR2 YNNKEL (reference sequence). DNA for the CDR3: TGTGCCAGCAGCCAAGCCGGGACAGGGGGTGAAAAACTGTTTTTT. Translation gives CASSQAGTGGEKLFF.

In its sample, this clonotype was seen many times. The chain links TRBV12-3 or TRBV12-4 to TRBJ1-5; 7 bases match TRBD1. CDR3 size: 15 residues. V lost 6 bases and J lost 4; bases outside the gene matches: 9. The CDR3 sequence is CASSPQGLSNQPQHF. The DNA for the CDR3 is TGTGCCAGCAGCCCACAGGGGCTCTCAAATCAGCCCCAGCATTTT.

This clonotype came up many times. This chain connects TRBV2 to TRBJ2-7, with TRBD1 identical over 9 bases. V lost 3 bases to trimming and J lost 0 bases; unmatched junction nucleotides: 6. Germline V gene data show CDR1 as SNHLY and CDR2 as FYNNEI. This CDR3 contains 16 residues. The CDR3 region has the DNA TGTGCCAGCAGTGAGGGGACAGGGCATAACTCCTACGAGCAGTACTTC. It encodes CASSEGTGHNSYEQYF.